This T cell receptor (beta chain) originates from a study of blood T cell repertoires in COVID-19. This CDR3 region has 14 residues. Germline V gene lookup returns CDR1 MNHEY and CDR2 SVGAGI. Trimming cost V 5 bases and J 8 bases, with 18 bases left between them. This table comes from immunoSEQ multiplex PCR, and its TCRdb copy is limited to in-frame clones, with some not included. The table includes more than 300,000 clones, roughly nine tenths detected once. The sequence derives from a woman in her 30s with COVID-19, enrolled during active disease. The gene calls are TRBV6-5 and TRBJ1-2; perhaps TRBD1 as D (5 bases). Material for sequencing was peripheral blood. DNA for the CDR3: TGTGCCAGCAGTCCGCGTGGGGGGGTCAGCGGCTACACCTTC. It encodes CASSPRGGVSGYTF.